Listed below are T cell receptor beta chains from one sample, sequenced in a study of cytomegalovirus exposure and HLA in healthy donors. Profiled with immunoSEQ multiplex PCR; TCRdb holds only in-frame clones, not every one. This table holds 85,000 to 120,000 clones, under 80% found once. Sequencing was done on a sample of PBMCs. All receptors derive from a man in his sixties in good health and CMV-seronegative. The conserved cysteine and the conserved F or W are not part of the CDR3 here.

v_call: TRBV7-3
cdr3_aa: ASSYNWNTEAF

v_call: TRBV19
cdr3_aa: ASSIDTGVKDTQY

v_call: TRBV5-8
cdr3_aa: ASSMTGEAF

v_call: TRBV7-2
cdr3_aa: ASSQDLGLGTDTQY

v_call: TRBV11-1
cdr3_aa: ASKRGRDSIYEQY

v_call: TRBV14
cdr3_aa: ASSPPGLALYNEQF

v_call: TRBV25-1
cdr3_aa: ASSDPGQGFGEQF

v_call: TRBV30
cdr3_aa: AWSGVGQGNEKLF

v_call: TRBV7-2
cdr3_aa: ASSLYPRQGYEQY

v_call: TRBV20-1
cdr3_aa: SAPGGYT

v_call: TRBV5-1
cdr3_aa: ASSLIPGQDASTDTQY

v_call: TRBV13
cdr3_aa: ASSLGTVYNEQF

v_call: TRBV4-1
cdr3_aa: ASSPWGQGDDTQY

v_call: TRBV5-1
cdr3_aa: ASSSPANEKLF

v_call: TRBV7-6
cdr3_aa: ASSLTGTNTEAF

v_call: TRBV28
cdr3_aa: ASRPGGGSGNTIY

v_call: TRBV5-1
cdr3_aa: ASSLTGENTGELF

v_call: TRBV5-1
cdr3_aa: ASASRGAMDSPLH

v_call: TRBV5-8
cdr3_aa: ASSFDGNTPQH

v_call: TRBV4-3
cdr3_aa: ASSQWERELF

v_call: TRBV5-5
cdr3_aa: ASSFVLGQDYNEQF

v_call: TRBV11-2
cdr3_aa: ASSLDFFSTQY

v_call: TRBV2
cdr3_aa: ASTMDRDSYGYT

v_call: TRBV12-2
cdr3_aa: ASRLESGGAYNEQF

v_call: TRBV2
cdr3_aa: ASSDGPSGGMGEQY

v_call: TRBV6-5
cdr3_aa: ASSYQLAAGETQY

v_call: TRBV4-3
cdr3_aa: ASSQEQLNEQF

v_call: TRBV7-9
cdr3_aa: ASSLYQGGTGELF

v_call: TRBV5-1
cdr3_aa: ASSIGGLQTGNTIY

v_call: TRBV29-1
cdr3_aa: SVLIQGTRYGYT

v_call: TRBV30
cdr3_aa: AWDPGTTTNEQF

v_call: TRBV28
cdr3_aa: ASSPIGTGSTDTQY

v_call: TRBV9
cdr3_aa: ASSTQDNSGNTIY

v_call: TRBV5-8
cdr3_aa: ASSLVTGGNTIY

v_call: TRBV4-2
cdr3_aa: ASSQLVTSGGFISTDTQY

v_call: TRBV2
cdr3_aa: ASSPSSRNTEAF

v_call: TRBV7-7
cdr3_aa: ASSFTGDRETQY

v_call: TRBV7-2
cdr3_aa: ASSPGRREPQH

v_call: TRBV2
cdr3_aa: ASSEAGQGLNEQF

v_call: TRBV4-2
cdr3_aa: ASSQRLREEQF

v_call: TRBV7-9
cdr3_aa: ASSPTGGPNEKLF

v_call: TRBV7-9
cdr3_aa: ASSLRGLSEKLF

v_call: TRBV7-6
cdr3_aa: ASSLGGVNTGELF

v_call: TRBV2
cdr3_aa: ASSEFYWGTENYGYT

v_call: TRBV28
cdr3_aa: ASGNRGNTEAF

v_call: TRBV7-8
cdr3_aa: ASSSRQGHSGNTIY

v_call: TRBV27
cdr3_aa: ASSFGSGTHTDTQY

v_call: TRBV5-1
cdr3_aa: ASSTNGGGNEQF

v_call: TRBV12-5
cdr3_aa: AIQTGNYGYT

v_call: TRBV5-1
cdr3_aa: ASSLMGTGRTGELF

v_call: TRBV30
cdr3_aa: AWSPGKIRDTNRETQY

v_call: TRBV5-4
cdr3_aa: ASSLQGAFPYEQY

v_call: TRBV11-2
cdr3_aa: ASSLGNRQGRDTEAF

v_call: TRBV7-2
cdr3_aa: ASSLYGDLNQPQH

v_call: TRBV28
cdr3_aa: ASITTAGGVS

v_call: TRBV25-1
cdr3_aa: ASSEGQGYTGELF

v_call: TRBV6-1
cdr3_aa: ASTGQGMGQPQH

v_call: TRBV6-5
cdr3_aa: ASSLDSATNEKLF

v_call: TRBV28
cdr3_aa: ASSLPGQSNEKLF

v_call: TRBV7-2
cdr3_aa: ASSMDRGPGGYT